This record looks at one T cell receptor beta chain sequence and its context. Its antigen is not known. The record originates from a study of T cell repertoires and HLA-DP antigens. At the level of the study: In vitro CD4+ alloreactivity was against HeLa-presented HLA-DP.

Per the germline V gene, CDR1 is MNHEY and CDR2 is SMNVEV (reference sequence). There are 13 residues in the CDR3. Trimming left V 4 bases short and J 4 bases short, with 9 bases between. Findings and limits, study-wide: Clones undetected before culture averaged about 40% against one allele and 50.6% against the other.

Data came from immunoSEQ multiplex PCR; TCRdb stores just in-frame clones and leaves some out. This sample has 90,000 to 130,000 clones, with 80% to 95% found just once. The clonotype originates from a woman between 18 and 29 years old in good health and CMV-seronegative. The chain has TRBV27 and TRBJ2-3; no definite D call. Sequences were obtained from CD4+ T cells from PBMCs. The CDR3 protein is CASSSLFADTQYF. For the CDR3, the DNA is TGTGCCAGCAGTTCCCTATTTGCAGATACGCAGTATTTT.